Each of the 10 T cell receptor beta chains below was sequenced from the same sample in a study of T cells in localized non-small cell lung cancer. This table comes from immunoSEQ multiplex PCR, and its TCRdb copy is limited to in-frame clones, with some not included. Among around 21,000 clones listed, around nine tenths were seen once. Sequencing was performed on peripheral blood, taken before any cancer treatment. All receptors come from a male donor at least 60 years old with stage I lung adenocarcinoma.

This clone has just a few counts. The CDR3: CASSSGQNNYGYTF. The CDR3 nucleotides are TGTGCCAGCAGCTCTGGACAGAATAACTATGGCTACACCTTC. The V and J genes are TRBV5-4 and TRBJ1-2, with D perhaps matching TRBD1 (6 bases). Trimming pared 3 bases from V and 1 base from J, leaving 10 bases between. Per the germline V gene, CDR1 is SGHNT and CDR2 is YYREEE (reference sequence). The CDR3 consists of 14 residues.

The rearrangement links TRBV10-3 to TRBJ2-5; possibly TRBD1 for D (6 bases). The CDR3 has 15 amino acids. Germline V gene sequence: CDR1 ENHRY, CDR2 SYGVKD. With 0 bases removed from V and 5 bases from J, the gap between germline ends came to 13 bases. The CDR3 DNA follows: TGTGCCATCAGTGAGTCGGCAGGGGCGTGGGAGACCCAGTACTTC. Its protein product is CAISESAGAWETQYF.

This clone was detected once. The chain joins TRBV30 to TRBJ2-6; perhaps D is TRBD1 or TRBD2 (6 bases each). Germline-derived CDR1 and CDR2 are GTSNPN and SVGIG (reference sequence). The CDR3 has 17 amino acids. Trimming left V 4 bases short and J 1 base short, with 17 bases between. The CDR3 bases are TGTGCCTGGACCGCCGCGGGACAACTATCTGGGGCCAACGTCCTGACTTTC. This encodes CAWTAAGQLSGANVLTF. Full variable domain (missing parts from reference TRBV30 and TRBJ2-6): SQTIHQWPATLVQPVGSPLSLECTVEGTSNPNLYWYRQAAGRGLQLLFYSVGIGQISSEVPQNLSASRPQDRQFILSSKKLLLSDSGFYLCAWTAAGQLSGANVLTFGAGSRLTVL.

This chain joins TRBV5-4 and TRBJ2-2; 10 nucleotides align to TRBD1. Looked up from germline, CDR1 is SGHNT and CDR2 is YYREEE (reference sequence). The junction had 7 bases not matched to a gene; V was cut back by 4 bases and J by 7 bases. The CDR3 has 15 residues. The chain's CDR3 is CASSRDRGQDGELFF. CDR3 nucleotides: TGTGCCAGCAGCCGTGACAGGGGGCAGGACGGGGAGCTGTTTTTT.

CDR3 coding DNA: TGTGCCAGCAGCCCGGGGGTAGCGGGGCTCACAGATACGCAGTATTTT. Its translation: CASSPGVAGLTDTQYF. The chain combines TRBV5-4 with TRBJ2-3; 8 bases line up with TRBD2. The CDR3 covers 16 residues. With 4 bases clipped from V and 2 bases from J, the junction kept 9 bases outside the gene matches. Germline CDR1 reads SGHNT; CDR2 reads YYREEE (reference sequence). Based on the CDR3 plus reference TRBV5-4 and TRBJ2-3, the full variable domain is ETGVTQSPTHLIKTRGQQVTLRCSSQSGHNTVSWYQQALGQGPQFIFQYYREEENGRGNFPPRFSGLQFPNYSSELNVNALELDDSALYLCASSPGVAGLTDTQYFGPGTRLTVL.

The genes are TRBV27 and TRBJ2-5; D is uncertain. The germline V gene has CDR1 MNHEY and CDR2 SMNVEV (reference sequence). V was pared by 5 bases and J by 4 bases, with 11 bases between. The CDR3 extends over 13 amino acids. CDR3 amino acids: CASSARLRETQYF. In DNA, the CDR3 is TGTGCCAGCAGTGCAAGGTTACGAGAGACCCAGTACTTC.

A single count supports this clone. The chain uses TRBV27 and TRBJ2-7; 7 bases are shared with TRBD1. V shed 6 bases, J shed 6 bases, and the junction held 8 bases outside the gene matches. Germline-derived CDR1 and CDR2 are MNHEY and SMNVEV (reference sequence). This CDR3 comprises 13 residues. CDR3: CASSPTGIGEQYF. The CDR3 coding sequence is TGTGCCAGCAGCCCGACAGGGATAGGCGAGCAGTACTTC.

The CDR3 reads CASSWDGGVTGANVLTF. Here the CDR3 DNA reads TGTGCCAGCAGCTGGGACGGTGGAGTGACTGGGGCCAACGTCCTGACTTTC. The chain recombines TRBV7-3 with TRBJ2-6, with D perhaps given as TRBD1 or TRBD2 (5 bases each). The V gene lost 4 bases and the J gene lost 2 bases, with 15 bases spanning the gap. The V gene's germline CDR1 is SGHTA and CDR2 FQGTGA. The CDR3 consists of 17 residues.

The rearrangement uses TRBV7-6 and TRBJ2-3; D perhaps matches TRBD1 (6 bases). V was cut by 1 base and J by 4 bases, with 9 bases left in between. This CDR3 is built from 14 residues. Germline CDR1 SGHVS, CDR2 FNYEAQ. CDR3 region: CASSLVWGPDTQYF. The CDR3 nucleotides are TGTGCCAGCAGCTTAGTATGGGGGCCAGATACGCAGTATTTT.

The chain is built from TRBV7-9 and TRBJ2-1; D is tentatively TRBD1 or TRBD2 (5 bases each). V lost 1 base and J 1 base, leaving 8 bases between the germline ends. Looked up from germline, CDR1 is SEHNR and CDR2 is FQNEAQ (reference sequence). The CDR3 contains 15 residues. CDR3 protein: CASSLGGDSYNEQFF. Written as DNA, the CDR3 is TGTGCCAGCAGCTTAGGAGGGGATTCCTACAATGAGCAGTTCTTC.